These T cell receptor beta chains were read from a single sample in a study of identical twins. TCRdb fed the 5' RACE reads into MiXCR, producing one record per CDR3 protein. The sample contains roughly 720,000 distinct CDR3 sequences, over 15% of which appear only once. These data also formed part of another study, on T cells expressing NK-cell markers.

Sequencing was performed on PBMCs. All receptors come from a woman younger than 35 in good health. Both conserved end residues are part of each CDR3.

CDR3: CATRREGETDTQYF
V: TRBV5-1

CDR3: CSARRLAFSYEQYF
V: TRBV20-1

CDR3: CSAWDRGSSPLHF
V: TRBV20-1

CDR3: CASSQDRDRSTDTQYF
V: TRBV4-1

CDR3: CASSRGRPNTEAFF
V: TRBV12-3/TRBV12-4

CDR3: CASNLQGHREAFF
V: TRBV10-2

CDR3: CSGFSGTSSYNEQFF
V: TRBV20-1

CDR3: CSASHVRAGVWDTQYF
V: TRBV20-1

CDR3: CASSSTTDYEQYF
V: TRBV5-6

CDR3: CASSLGDSNYGYTF
V: TRBV12-3/TRBV12-4

CDR3: CSAPPGSFNYGYTF
V: TRBV20-1

CDR3: CASSLGPASLSSYEQYF
V: TRBV5-1

CDR3: CASSYQGEAFF
V: TRBV12-3/TRBV12-4

CDR3: CASSLPFFRDWLGELFF
V: TRBV12-3/TRBV12-4

CDR3: CASRMGGASNQPQHF
V: TRBV12-3/TRBV12-4

CDR3: CASTGVGAEAFF
V: TRBV12-3/TRBV12-4

CDR3: CASSSRGWSTDTQYF
V: TRBV12-3/TRBV12-4

CDR3: CASSLWPPAEQYF
V: TRBV27

CDR3: CASSQEGQGALYNEQFF
V: TRBV14

CDR3: CASSQDREGQDTQYF
V: TRBV4-1

CDR3: CATSDRNEQFF
V: TRBV24-1

CDR3: CASSYPLAGAHTGELFF
V: TRBV6-5

CDR3: CSARTYGSGNEQFF
V: TRBV20-1